This is a list of T cell receptor beta chains from one sample in a study of PD-1 blockade in classical Hodgkin lymphoma. Measured with immunoSEQ multiplex PCR; TCRdb has only the in-frame clones, and not every one. Altogether about 27,000 clones are present, about 91% being singletons, with the ten largest covering about 7%. The sequenced sample was CD8+ T cells from blood, obtained at baseline. All receptors derive from a human donor with classical Hodgkin lymphoma. Both conserved end residues are part of each CDR3. The D gene is left open where the match is weak. Where a row states a size, it is once, few, many or the class of an expanded clone; other rows omit it.

D: -
size: -
J: TRBJ2-7
V: TRBV7-6
DNA: TGTGCCAGCAGCTTAGGTCAGGTCTCCTACGAGCAGTACTTC
CDR3: CASSLGQVSYEQYF

D: -
size: -
J: TRBJ1-2
V: TRBV7-6
DNA: TGTGCCAGCAGCTTAGAGGCAGCCCATGGCTACACCTTC
CDR3: CASSLEAAHGYTF

D: -
size: -
J: TRBJ2-3
V: TRBV14
DNA: TGTGCCAGCAGCCAAGCGGGGGGCACAGATACGCAGTATTTT
CDR3: CASSQAGGTDTQYF

D: -
size: -
J: TRBJ2-7
V: TRBV4-1
DNA: TGCGCCAGCAGCCAAGAGGGCAGGGGAGCGGGCACCTACGAGCAGTACTTC
CDR3: CASSQEGRGAGTYEQYF

D: TRBD1
size: -
J: TRBJ1-6
V: TRBV4-1
DNA: TGCGCCAGCAGCCAAGATAGTACGACAGGGGGAGAATCACCCCTCCACTTT
CDR3: CASSQDSTTGGESPLHF

D: TRBD1
size: few
J: TRBJ2-2
V: TRBV13
DNA: TGTGCCAGCAGCCCTCAACTTCGACAGGGGGGGACCGGGGAGCTGTTTTTT
CDR3: CASSPQLRQGGTGELFF

D: -
size: -
J: TRBJ1-1
V: TRBV27
DNA: TGTGCCAGCTCATGGGGGTTGAACACTGAAGCTTTCTTT
CDR3: CASSWGLNTEAFF

D: TRBD2
size: -
J: TRBJ2-1
V: TRBV30
DNA: TGTGCCTGGGATACTAGCGGGGCCTACAATGAGCAGTTCTTC
CDR3: CAWDTSGAYNEQFF

D: TRBD1
size: few
J: TRBJ1-1
V: TRBV5-4
DNA: TGTGCCAGCAGCTTTTCAGGGGGCACTGAAGCTTTCTTT
CDR3: CASSFSGGTEAFF

D: -
size: -
J: TRBJ1-1
V: TRBV5-1
DNA: TGCGCCAGCAGCTTGGCCGGGGGAGGCACTGAAGCTTTCTTT
CDR3: CASSLAGGGTEAFF

D: TRBD1
size: -
J: TRBJ2-6
V: TRBV2
DNA: TGTGCCAGCACCGGAGGGGGGACAGGGGAAAGTGGGGCCAACGTCCTGACTTTC
CDR3: CASTGGGTGESGANVLTF

D: TRBD2
size: -
J: TRBJ2-7
V: TRBV28
DNA: TGTGCCAGCAGTTCGACTATCGCGGGAGGGCCTACCTACGAGCAGTACTTC
CDR3: CASSSTIAGGPTYEQYF

D: -
size: -
J: TRBJ1-1
V: TRBV6-5
DNA: TGTGCCAGCAGCCATGAAGAACAGAAGAACACTGAAGCTTTCTTT
CDR3: CASSHEEQKNTEAFF

D: -
size: -
J: TRBJ2-2
V: TRBV15
DNA: TGTGCCACCAGCAGACCTCCCACCAACACCGGGGAGCTGTTTTTT
CDR3: CATSRPPTNTGELFF

D: TRBD2
size: -
J: TRBJ2-7
V: TRBV15
DNA: TGTGCCACCAGCACTCGGACTAGCGGGAGGCTCGAGCAGTACTTC
CDR3: CATSTRTSGRLEQYF

D: TRBD2
size: -
J: TRBJ2-7
V: TRBV5-6
DNA: TGTGCCAGCAGCCCGACTAGCGGGAGGGCCTACGAGCAGTACTTC
CDR3: CASSPTSGRAYEQYF

D: -
size: -
J: TRBJ2-1
V: TRBV7-9
DNA: TGTGCCAGCAGCTCAAAAGGGTATACGGGCCCGCGAAATGAGCAGTTCTTC
CDR3: CASSSKGYTGPRNEQFF

D: -
size: few
J: TRBJ1-2
V: TRBV5-1
DNA: TGCGCCAGCAGCTTGACACAAACCAACTATGGCTACACCTTC
CDR3: CASSLTQTNYGYTF

D: TRBD1
size: -
J: TRBJ2-7
V: TRBV5-4
DNA: TGTGCCAGCAGCTTGGGGGACAGCTACTACGAGCAGTACTTC
CDR3: CASSLGDSYYEQYF

D: -
size: -
J: TRBJ1-1
V: TRBV7-8
DNA: TGTGCCAGCAGCTTCCCTACGACAGACATGAACACTGAAGCTTTCTTT
CDR3: CASSFPTTDMNTEAFF

D: -
size: -
J: TRBJ2-5
V: TRBV10-3
DNA: TGTGCCATAGGGGATTTCCAAGAGACCCAGTACTTC
CDR3: CAIGDFQETQYF

D: TRBD1
size: -
J: TRBJ1-5
V: TRBV9
DNA: TGTGCCAGCAGCGGGGGGACAGAGCATCAGCCCCAGCATTTT
CDR3: CASSGGTEHQPQHF

D: -
size: -
J: TRBJ2-7
V: TRBV6-1
DNA: TGTGCCAGCGACGACGGGGGCGGCGAGCAGTACTTC
CDR3: CASDDGGGEQYF

D: -
size: -
J: TRBJ1-5
V: TRBV11-2
DNA: TGTGCCAGCAGCTTAGAGGTTCTAGGGGTGGGGACCAATCAGCCCCAGCATTTT
CDR3: CASSLEVLGVGTNQPQHF

D: -
size: -
J: TRBJ1-2
V: TRBV1
DNA: TGCACCAGCAGCCAAGAAGGACCGGGACACATTAACTATGGCTACACCTTC
CDR3: CTSSQEGPGHINYGYTF

D: -
size: -
J: TRBJ1-1
V: TRBV5-1
DNA: TGCGCCAGCAGCTTGGAGTCATCGGGCTCAGCGAACACTGAAGCTTTCTTT
CDR3: CASSLESSGSANTEAFF

D: -
size: -
J: TRBJ2-5
V: TRBV7-9
DNA: TGTGCCAGCAGCTCGGGACGTCCAATTAGGGAGACCCAGTACTTC
CDR3: CASSSGRPIRETQYF

D: -
size: few
J: TRBJ2-7
V: TRBV10-3
DNA: TGTGCCATCAGTGAGAGGTCCCTCGAGCAGTACTTC
CDR3: CAISERSLEQYF

D: TRBD1
size: -
J: TRBJ2-1
V: TRBV28
DNA: TGTGCCAGCAGTCTGGACAGGGGAACTTACAATGAGCAGTTCTTC
CDR3: CASSLDRGTYNEQFF

D: -
size: -
J: TRBJ2-5
V: TRBV5-4
DNA: TGTGCCAGCAGCTTGGAACGGGCCCAAGAGACCCAGTACTTC
CDR3: CASSLERAQETQYF

D: -
size: once
J: TRBJ2-1
V: TRBV5-4
DNA: TGTGCCAGCAGCTTCGGTCAGAATGAGCAGTTCTTC
CDR3: CASSFGQNEQFF

D: TRBD1
size: -
J: TRBJ2-7
V: TRBV9
DNA: TGTGCCAGCAGCTCAACCCGACAGGGGGCTCCCTACGAGCAGTACTTC
CDR3: CASSSTRQGAPYEQYF

D: TRBD1
size: -
J: TRBJ1-2
V: TRBV2
DNA: TGTGCCAGCAGTGTCGGGACAGGATATGGCTACACCTTC
CDR3: CASSVGTGYGYTF

D: TRBD1
size: -
J: TRBJ2-3
V: TRBV14
DNA: TGTGCCAGCAGCCGAAGGGACAGATGGCCCGATACGCAGTATTTT
CDR3: CASSRRDRWPDTQYF

D: -
size: -
J: TRBJ2-7
V: TRBV2
DNA: TGTGCCAGCAGTGGAGGGGAGCAGTACTTC
CDR3: CASSGGEQYF

D: -
size: -
J: TRBJ2-4
V: TRBV7-9
DNA: TGTGCCAGCAGCCGCGGAGGGCCAGCTTTGGCGTCGACCAAAAACATTCAGTACTTC
CDR3: CASSRGGPALASTKNIQYF

D: -
size: once
J: TRBJ2-2
V: TRBV5-4
DNA: TGTGCCAGCAGCTTGGCCCCAGACACCGGGGAGCTGTTTTTT
CDR3: CASSLAPDTGELFF

D: -
size: -
J: TRBJ2-1
V: TRBV7-6
DNA: TGTGCCAGCAGCTTAGTCTTCCGCGGTGACAATGAGCAGTTCTTC
CDR3: CASSLVFRGDNEQFF

D: -
size: -
J: TRBJ2-7
V: TRBV13
DNA: TGTGCCAGCAGCTTACGAGGGAGGGGGGGCGAGCAGTACTTC
CDR3: CASSLRGRGGEQYF

D: -
size: -
J: TRBJ2-7
V: TRBV28
DNA: TGTGCCAGCAGTTTAGGTTTCGACTTATCCTACGAGCAGTACTTC
CDR3: CASSLGFDLSYEQYF

D: TRBD1
size: -
J: TRBJ2-7
V: TRBV6-1
DNA: TGTGCCAGCAGTCCCCGGACAGGGGTCTCCTACGAGCAGTACTTC
CDR3: CASSPRTGVSYEQYF

D: -
size: once
J: TRBJ2-4
V: TRBV29-1
DNA: TGCAGCGTTGAGGACTTCAAAAACATTCAGTACTTC
CDR3: CSVEDFKNIQYF

D: TRBD1
size: -
J: TRBJ2-3
V: TRBV7-9
DNA: TGTGCCAGCAACAGGGGTGGAGATACGCAGTATTTT
CDR3: CASNRGGDTQYF

D: TRBD1
size: -
J: TRBJ1-4
V: TRBV7-2
DNA: TGTGCCACCCAGACAGGGGGCACGGAAAAACTGTTTTTT
CDR3: CATQTGGTEKLFF

D: -
size: -
J: TRBJ2-7
V: TRBV7-8
DNA: TGTGCCAGCAGCTTAGCAGAAGTCGACTCCTACGAGCAGTACTTC
CDR3: CASSLAEVDSYEQYF

D: -
size: -
J: TRBJ2-5
V: TRBV28
DNA: TGTGCCAGCAGTTCCCCCCCCACCCAGTACTTC
CDR3: CASSSPPTQYF